Listed below are T cell receptor beta chains from one sample, sequenced in a study of OX40 agonist ivuxolimab in advanced cancers. Clones were sequenced by immunoSEQ multiplex PCR, and TCRdb holds only the in-frame ones, with some missing. Of thousands of clones in the sample, 88% were seen once. The sample here was CD4+ or CD8+ T cells sorted from blood, taken in a trial of the OX40 agonist ivuxolimab. The origin of the receptors is an adult with an advanced solid tumor such as melanoma, head and neck, liver or kidney cancer. The CDR3 runs from the conserved cysteine through the conserved F or W. A D gene is named only where the DNA matches it firmly. The size of a clone is reported for some rows only, either as once, few or many, or as a class for expanded clones.

J | V | size | D | CDR3 | DNA
TRBJ2-3 | TRBV5-1 | . | TRBD1 | CASSLSGQDADTQYF | TGCGCCAGCAGCTTGTCCGGACAGGACGCAGATACGCAGTATTTT
TRBJ2-7 | TRBV27 | . | TRBD1 | CASSYRTGGYSYEQYF | TGTGCCAGCAGTTACAGGACAGGGGGTTACTCCTACGAGCAGTACTTC
TRBJ2-7 | TRBV28 | once | . | CATSGDASYEQYF | TGTGCCACCTCAGGAGACGCTTCCTACGAGCAGTACTTC
TRBJ1-1 | TRBV29-1 | once | . | CSVEALGGVNTEAFF | TGCAGCGTTGAAGCCTTGGGAGGGGTCAACACTGAAGCTTTCTTT
TRBJ2-4 | TRBV5-6 | . | . | CASSPGLAKNIQYF | TGTGCCAGCAGCCCAGGGTTAGCCAAAAACATTCAGTACTTC
TRBJ2-7 | TRBV5-1 | once | . | CASSSGYGQSSYEQYF | TGCGCCAGCAGCTCCGGGTACGGCCAGAGCTCCTACGAGCAGTACTTC
TRBJ1-5 | TRBV19 | medium-sized | . | CASSIGASNQPQHF | TGTGCCAGTAGTATTGGGGCTAGCAATCAGCCCCAGCATTTT
TRBJ1-1 | TRBV6-5 | once | . | CASSYPNTEAFF | TGTGCCAGCAGTTACCCGAACACTGAAGCTTTCTTT
TRBJ1-4 | TRBV15 | . | . | CATSLDGGLTEKLFF | TGTGCCACCAGCCTCGACGGGGGGCTAACGGAAAAACTGTTTTTT
TRBJ2-2 | TRBV19 | . | TRBD2 | CASSPRLAGAVLANTGELFF | TGTGCCAGTAGTCCCCGACTAGCGGGGGCCGTACTCGCGAACACCGGGGAGCTGTTTTTT
TRBJ2-3 | TRBV5-4 | . | TRBD2 | CASSAPTSGSRDTQYF | TGTGCCAGCAGCGCACCGACTAGCGGGAGCCGAGATACGCAGTATTTT
TRBJ2-4 | TRBV13 | . | . | CASSLNPGDIQYF | TGTGCCAGCAGCTTAAATCCCGGCGACATTCAGTACTTC